The rows below give T cell receptor beta chains drawn from one sample of a study of molecular identifiers for immune sequencing clone quantification. In TCRdb, the PCR reads were re-called with MiXCR into one record per CDR3 protein. Here the sample spans about 630,000 distinct CDR3 sequences, roughly 27% being singletons. The source material was naive CD8+ T cells from blood, with Jurkat cell RNA spiked in. The receptors were gathered from a human donor in good health. Some libraries in this study had Jurkat cell RNA spiked in. CDR3s include the opening cysteine and the closing phenylalanine or tryptophan. D genes are given only for firm matches. Some rows mark clone size as missing; the rest say once, few, many or name a class of expanded clone.

J gene | V gene | clone size | D gene | CDR3 protein | CDR3 DNA
TRBJ2-3 | TRBV28 | many | - | CATTTGTPVDTQYF | TGTGCGACAACCACGGGGACCCCCGTCGATACGCAGTATTTT
TRBJ2-7 | TRBV13 | - | - | CASSFTPRGAYEQYF | TGTGCCAGCAGCTTCACTCCTAGGGGGGCCTACGAGCAGTACTTC
TRBJ2-1 | TRBV6-6 | many | TRBD2 | CASSYDSGRVYEQFF | TGTGCCAGCAGTTACGATAGCGGGAGGGTTTATGAGCAGTTCTTC
TRBJ1-3 | TRBV7-9 | - | - | CASSTQGFSGNTIYF | TGTGCCAGCAGTACACAGGGATTCTCTGGAAACACCATATATTTT
TRBJ2-7 | TRBV20-1 | - | TRBD2 | CSARDIQVLAGGKTYEQYF | TGCAGTGCTAGAGATATCCAGGTTCTAGCGGGAGGGAAAACCTACGAGCAGTACTTC
TRBJ2-5 | TRBV3-1 | many | TRBD2 | CASSPLAPWGSDQETQYF | TGTGCCAGCAGCCCACTAGCGCCGTGGGGATCTGATCAAGAGACCCAGTACTTC
TRBJ2-3 | TRBV7-2 | many | - | CASSPNPRGWDTDTQYF | TGTGCCAGCAGCCCAAACCCCCGGGGTTGGGACACAGATACGCAGTATTTT
TRBJ2-1 | TRBV19 | - | - | CASRSGINNEQFF | TGTGCCAGTAGGTCGGGGATCAACAATGAGCAGTTCTTC
TRBJ2-4 | TRBV27 | many | - | CASRSTGTKNIQYF | TGTGCCAGCAGATCAACAGGGACCAAAAACATTCAGTACTTC
TRBJ2-6 | TRBV19 | - | - | CASSTHLGEANVLTF | TGTGCCAGTAGTACCCATCTAGGTGAGGCCAACGTCCTGACTTTC
TRBJ2-7 | TRBV15 | - | - | CATSSVPGTKEGSEQYF | TGTGCCACCAGTAGTGTGCCGGGGACCAAGGAAGGAAGCGAGCAGTACTTC
TRBJ2-7 | TRBV7-9 | few | TRBD1 | CASSFTSGGVSYEQYF | TGTGCCAGCAGCTTTACTTCAGGGGGCGTAAGCTACGAGCAGTACTTC
TRBJ2-7 | TRBV6-5 | few | TRBD2 | CASKTGTSGLYEQYF | TGTGCCAGTAAGACCGGGACTAGCGGACTTTACGAGCAGTACTTC
TRBJ2-5 | TRBV7-9 | many | - | CASSSTAYQETQYF | TGTGCCAGCAGCTCGACAGCGTACCAAGAGACCCAGTACTTC
TRBJ1-5 | TRBV27 | few | - | CASRGTNLRGQPQHF | TGTGCCAGCAGGGGGACCAACCTTCGGGGTCAGCCCCAGCATTTT
TRBJ1-1 | TRBV4-1 | few | - | CASSQGAPGYTEAFF | TGCGCCAGCAGCCAAGGAGCCCCCGGGTACACTGAAGCTTTCTTT
TRBJ1-1 | TRBV12-3/TRBV12-4 | many | - | CASSLPGTTEAFF | TGTGCCAGCAGTTTACCGGGTACCACTGAAGCTTTCTTT
TRBJ2-5 | TRBV29-1 | many | - | CSVEAGLSGETQYF | TGCAGCGTTGAAGCGGGACTGTCCGGAGAGACCCAGTACTTC
TRBJ2-7 | TRBV9 | many | TRBD2 | CASSVGSGGFYEQYF | TGTGCCAGCAGCGTAGGTAGCGGGGGGTTCTACGAGCAGTACTTC
TRBJ2-3 | TRBV11-2 | few | TRBD1 | CASSYGQGGGDTQYF | TGTGCCAGCAGCTATGGACAGGGGGGCGGAGATACGCAGTATTTT
TRBJ2-7 | TRBV20-1 | - | TRBD2 | CSTKRSGSYEQSF | TGCAGTACTAAAAGGAGCGGGAGCTACGAGCAGTCCTTC
TRBJ2-3 | TRBV29-1 | many | - | CSVEQQALKADTQYF | TGCAGCGTTGAGCAACAGGCCCTCAAGGCAGATACGCAGTATTTT
TRBJ1-2 | TRBV20-1 | many | - | CSAPPGANYGYTF | TGCAGTGCTCCCCCAGGGGCGAACTATGGCTACACCTTC
TRBJ2-1 | TRBV7-2 | few | TRBD2 | CASSRLAGVLNEQFF | TGTGCCAGCAGCCGACTAGCGGGAGTTCTCAATGAGCAGTTCTTC
TRBJ2-1 | TRBV29-1 | once | TRBD2 | CSVEGLAEPYNEQFF | TGCAGCGTTGAAGGACTAGCGGAGCCCTACAATGAGCAGTTCTTC
TRBJ1-1 | TRBV6-2/TRBV6-3 | few | - | CASSSRVSSEAFF | TGTGCCAGCAGTTCCCGAGTGAGTTCTGAAGCTTTCTTT
TRBJ2-3 | TRBV7-6 | - | TRBD2 | CASSLATSGNQADTQYF | TGTGCCAGCAGCTTAGCGACTAGCGGGAATCAGGCAGATACGCAGTATTTT
TRBJ2-7 | TRBV4-1 | few | TRBD1 | CASSSGRGNEQYF | TGCGCCAGCAGCAGCGGCAGGGGGAACGAGCAGTACTTC
TRBJ2-1 | TRBV13 | - | TRBD2 | CASSLGFTGGPDNNEQFF | TGTGCCAGCAGCTTAGGGTTCACGGGGGGACCCGACAACAATGAGCAGTTCTTC
TRBJ1-1 | TRBV4-3 | - | TRBD1 | CASSQDLTGGTEASF | TGCGCCAGCAGCCAAGATTTAACAGGGGGCACTGAAGCTTCCTTT
TRBJ2-5 | TRBV11-2 | many | - | CASSFSGRQETQYF | TGTGCCAGCAGCTTTAGCGGCCGACAAGAGACCCAGTACTTC
TRBJ2-7 | TRBV7-9 | few | - | CASNAGTNYEQYF | TGTGCCAGCAACGCCGGGACAAATTACGAGCAGTACTTC
TRBJ2-5 | TRBV20-1 | - | - | CSARGQRYQETQYF | TGCAGTGCTAGAGGACAGAGGTACCAAGAGACCCAGTACTTC
TRBJ1-5 | TRBV19 | - | TRBD1 | CASSRPPGQAPNQPQHF | TGTGCCAGTAGTAGGCCCCCGGGACAGGCGCCGAATCAGCCCCAGCATTTT
TRBJ2-1 | TRBV7-9 | many | TRBD2 | CASSSTRRGLNEQFF | TGTGCCAGCAGCTCCACCCGAAGGGGACTAAATGAGCAGTTCTTC
TRBJ2-7 | TRBV20-1 | - | - | CSAPNRDDDYEQYF | TGCAGTGCTCCCAACCGGGACGACGATTACGAGCAGTACTTC
TRBJ2-7 | TRBV4-1 | few | TRBD2 | CASSQVWSGGYEQYF | TGCGCCAGCAGCCAAGTCTGGAGCGGGGGCTACGAGCAGTACTTC
TRBJ2-7 | TRBV7-2 | many | - | CASSLGVAPYEQYF | TGTGCCAGCAGCTTAGGAGTAGCTCCCTACGAGCAGTACTTC
TRBJ2-7 | TRBV27 | - | - | CASSFGSRYEQYF | TGTGCCAGCAGTTTTGGGAGCCGATACGAGCAGTACTTC
TRBJ1-1 | TRBV28 | - | - | CASSSRGGYTEAFF | TGTGCCAGCAGTTCTCGGGGGGGGTACACTGAAGCTTTCTTT
TRBJ2-7 | TRBV6-5 | - | TRBD2 | CVSGGTSGTYEQYF | TGTGTCAGCGGAGGGACTAGCGGGACCTACGAGCAGTACTTC
TRBJ2-5 | TRBV6-2/TRBV6-3 | - | - | CASSRGFGQFQETQYF | TGTGCCAGCAGCCGGGGGTTTGGTCAGTTTCAAGAGACCCAGTACTTC
TRBJ2-1 | TRBV20-1 | - | TRBD2 | CSARDLGTSGLLYNEQFF | TGCAGTGCTAGAGATCTGGGGACTAGCGGCTTACTCTACAATGAGCAGTTCTTC
TRBJ2-1 | TRBV4-3 | - | - | CASSRIWWDEYNEQFF | TGCGCCAGCAGCCGGATATGGTGGGATGAATACAATGAGCAGTTCTTC
TRBJ1-4 | TRBV19 | many | TRBD1 | CASWDSATNEKLFF | TGTGCCAGTTGGGACAGTGCAACTAATGAAAAACTGTTTTTT
TRBJ2-7 | TRBV11-2 | - | - | CASSVDLAGVDEQYF | TGTGCCAGCAGCGTAGATTTAGCAGGGGTCGACGAGCAGTACTTC
TRBJ2-7 | TRBV7-2 | - | - | CASSLEGEQFYEQYF | TGTGCCAGCAGCTTAGAGGGGGAACAGTTCTACGAGCAGTACTTC
TRBJ2-3 | TRBV13 | - | TRBD2 | CASSLQRGETATQYF | TGTGCCAGCAGCTTACAGCGGGGGGAGACAGCTACGCAGTATTTT
TRBJ2-5 | TRBV27 | many | - | CASSTVLGIETQYF | TGTGCCAGCAGTACAGTTTTGGGGATAGAGACCCAGTACTTC
TRBJ2-7 | TRBV20-1 | many | TRBD1 | CSALTGTEQYF | TGCAGTGCCCTGACAGGGACCGAGCAGTACTTC
TRBJ2-7 | TRBV20-1 | many | TRBD1 | CSANRGTYEQYF | TGCAGTGCTAACAGGGGTACATACGAGCAGTACTTC
TRBJ1-1 | TRBV30 | - | TRBD1 | CAWSLDRDWGRGATEAFF | TGTGCCTGGAGTCTGGACAGGGATTGGGGTCGAGGAGCCACTGAAGCTTTCTTT
TRBJ1-1 | TRBV28 | - | TRBD1 | CASSRDRFMNTEAFF | TGTGCCAGCAGTCGGGACAGGTTTATGAACACTGAAGCTTTCTTT
TRBJ2-3 | TRBV4-1 | many | TRBD2 | CASSQAGTSGIRADTQYF | TGCGCCAGCAGCCAGGCCGGGACTAGCGGGATTCGGGCGGATACGCAGTATTTT
TRBJ2-5 | TRBV7-9 | - | TRBD1 | CASSLEDGQAPKEPQYF | TGTGCCAGCAGCTTAGAAGATGGACAGGCGCCCAAAGAGCCCCAGTACTTC
TRBJ2-7 | TRBV5-1 | - | - | CASSLEQPPWGGDEQYF | TGCGCCAGCAGCTTGGAGCAACCTCCCTGGGGTGGAGACGAGCAGTACTTC
TRBJ2-3 | TRBV9 | few | TRBD2 | CASSAGLAGGALQYF | TGTGCCAGCAGCGCGGGACTAGCGGGGGGGGCCCTGCAGTATTTT
TRBJ2-3 | TRBV11-2 | - | - | CASSPSPGQLTDTQYF | TGTGCCAGCAGCCCCTCTCCAGGACAACTCACAGATACGCAGTATTTT